These 8 T cell receptor beta chains came from one sample sequenced in a study of human T cells and chemical hapten exposure. TCRdb called the RACE reads again in MiXCR, with one record for every CDR3 protein. The sample records under 400,000 distinct CDR3 sequences, roughly 5.3% being singletons. The time point here: pre-sensitization, week 0. As to treatment: therapeutic diphenylcyclopropenone sensitization with weekly scalp DPC. The input for sequencing was whole blood, taken in connection with sensitization to the hapten diphenylcyclopropenone (DPC). Every receptor here comes from a woman between 50 and 59 years old with alopecia areata. Some clones in this sample may be carry-over from other donors' samples.

This clonotype was seen repeatedly, ten times or more. CDR3 sequence (DNA): TGTGCCAGCAATAGCGGGAACCAAGAGACCCAGTACTTC. This sequence encodes CASNSGNQETQYF. The V call is TRBV12-3 or TRBV12-4, the J call TRBJ2-5; 8 nucleotides agree with TRBD2. V lost 7 bases, J lost 0 bases, and 1 base stayed unmatched. This CDR3 comprises 13 residues.

This clonotype has ten or more counts. This chain joins TRBV10-3 and TRBJ1-1; 7 nucleotides align to TRBD1. CDR3 length: 14 amino acids. Germline assignment: CDR1 ENHRY and CDR2 SYGVKD. Trimming at V came to 5 bases and at J to 1 base, leaving 4 bases not matched to a gene. This CDR3 reads CAISPGQENTEAFF. CDR3 bases: TGTGCCATCAGTCCCGGACAGGAGAACACTGAAGCTTTCTTT.

This clonotype was seen repeatedly, ten times or more. This chain links TRBV12-3 or TRBV12-4 with TRBJ2-3, with D tentatively TRBD1 or TRBD2 (5 bases each). V gave up 6 bases and J gave up 6 bases, with 16 bases separating them. The CDR3 has 14 residues. DNA of the CDR3: TGTGCCAGCAGCCCGGCAGGGAGAAAGGATACGCAGTATTTT. Translating gives CASSPAGRKDTQYF.

The table lists this clonotype with many counts. This sequence joins TRBV6-2 or TRBV6-3 and TRBJ1-1; no clear D. The CDR3 has 12 amino acids. Trimming removed 6 bases at V and 0 bases at J, with 5 bases between. Germline CDR1 is MNHEY and CDR2 is SVGEGT. CDR3 bases: TGTGCCAGCAGGGCCATGAACACTGAAGCTTTCTTT. It is translated as CASRAMNTEAFF.

This clonotype was picked up a small number of times. CDR3 region: CASSYSPLSGSRPETQYF. The CDR3 DNA follows: TGTGCCAGCAGTTACTCCCCCTTGAGCGGGAGCCGACCAGAGACCCAGTACTTC. The V and J genes are TRBV6-2 or TRBV6-3 and TRBJ2-5, with TRBD2 identical over 8 bases. V was pared by 0 bases and J by 4 bases, with 13 bases of the junction left unmatched. Germline lookup yields CDR1 MNHEY and CDR2 SVGEGT. This CDR3 has 18 amino acids.

This clonotype was counted many times. The J gene is TRBJ1-1, the V gene TRBV20-1; D might be TRBD1 (5 bases). Germline V gene sequence: CDR1 DFQATT, CDR2 SNEGSKA (reference sequence). V dropped 5 bases and J dropped 3 bases, with 16 bases sitting between them. This CDR3 region has 14 residues. This CDR3 reads CSAPKWGGDTEAFF. The CDR3 DNA sequence: TGCAGTGCTCCCAAATGGGGGGGGGACACTGAAGCTTTCTTT.

This clonotype was counted at least ten times. The chain combines TRBV9 with TRBJ2-2; unclear D gene. The V and J ends lost 0 bases and 8 bases respectively, with 5 bases between them. The CDR3 totals 12 residues. In germline, CDR1 is SGDLS, CDR2 YYNGEE. This chain's CDR3 is CASSVALGELFF. The CDR3 nucleotides are TGTGCCAGCAGCGTAGCATTAGGGGAGCTGTTTTTT. Combining the CDR3 with reference TRBV9 and TRBJ2-2 gives the whole variable domain DSGVTQTPKHLITATGQRVTLRCSPRSGDLSVYWYQQSLDQGLQFLIQYYNGEERAKGNILERFSAQQFPDLHSELNLSSLELGDSALYFCASSVALGELFFGEGSRLTVL.

A few counts support this clonotype. V is TRBV20-1 and J is TRBJ1-4, with TRBD1 matching 10 bases. This CDR3 is 14 amino acids long. The germline V gene encodes CDR1 DFQATT and CDR2 SNEGSKA (reference sequence). The ends lost 1 base at V and 12 bases at J; junction bases unmatched: 8. The CDR3 region is CSARVRQGARELFF. CDR3 nucleotides: TGCAGTGCTAGAGTCCGACAGGGGGCGCGGGAACTGTTTTTT.